Included here is one TCR beta chain sequence, with context. Its antigen remains unidentified. There are 10 residues in the CDR3. Looked up from germline, CDR1 is SNHLY and CDR2 is FYNNEI. Trimming cost V 2 bases and J 13 bases, with 6 bases left between them. These data are taken from a study of cytomegalovirus exposure and HLA in healthy donors. Findings and limits, study-wide: Reportedly, a later analysis found an Asian-associated ancestry cluster had fewer N-insertions than the roughly 700-donor mean. Later analysis placed DRB1 highest and HLA-C lowest in TCR association rates, which differed by HLA locus. Judged likely to be a sequencing artifact was a cluster of highly shared sequence variants.

The primer mix had 60 Vbeta and 13 Jbeta primers. Here immunoSEQ multiplex PCR was the method, and the copy in TCRdb shows in-frame clones only, minus some. The sample includes roughly 58,000 clones, under 90% seen only once; the top ten take under 5%. This receptor was taken from a woman aged 40 to 50 in good health and CMV-seronegative. The chain is built from TRBV2 and TRBJ2-1; D is unresolved. Sequenced material: PBMCs. CDR3 sequence (DNA): TGTGCCAGCAGTGAAACGCGACAGTTCTTC. Encoded protein: CASSETRQFF. Full variable domain (rest looked up from reference TRBV2 and TRBJ2-1): EPEVTQTPSHQVTQMGQEVILRCVPISNHLYFYWYRQILGQKVEFLVSFYNNEISEKSEIFDDQFSVERPDGSNFTLKIRSTKLEDSAMYFCASSETRQFFGPGTRLTVL.